The 11 T cell receptor beta chains reported below all come from one sample, sequenced in a study of blood T cells in healthy people across ages. Together with a sample-barcoded 5' primer, a J-beta primer mix was included in a second PCR lasting about 6 to 12 cycles. One entry per CDR3 protein results from TCRdb running MiXCR on the 5' RACE reads. The sample lists about 1.4 million distinct CDR3 sequences, approximately 59% occurring once. Sequenced material: blood. The receptor source for this set is a man aged 18 to 30 in good health.

This chain connects TRBV3-1 to TRBJ2-7; TRBD1 might be the D (6 bases). Germline V gene data show CDR1 as LGHDT and CDR2 as YNNKEL (reference sequence). CDR3 length equals 19 residues. V was pared by 4 bases and J by 0 bases, with 25 bases between. CDR3 nucleotides: TGTGCCAGCAGCCCGACCCCAGACAGGTCGTCCCCCAACTCCTACGAGCAGTACTTC. Translated: CASSPTPDRSSPNSYEQYF.

The chain recombines TRBV28 with TRBJ2-2; no definite D call. The CDR3 is 12 amino acids. Germline V gene sequence: CDR1 MDHEN, CDR2 SYDVKM. V lost 8 bases, J lost 5 bases, and 9 bases lay in between. CDR3 in DNA: TGTGCCAGCCGGGTCACGACCGGGGAGCTGTTTTTT. This translates into CASRVTTGELFF.

This clonotype showed up just a few times. The rearrangement uses TRBV6-5 and TRBJ2-5; maybe TRBD1 (6 bases). CDR1 and CDR2 from the germline V gene are MNHEY and SVGAGI. V lost 6 bases, J lost 5 bases, and 16 bases lay in between. This CDR3 has 14 amino acids. The CDR3 DNA sequence: TGTGCCAGCAGACAGGGAAGTAGGTTGGAGACCCAGTACTTC. It translates to CASRQGSRLETQYF.

The chain carries TRBV7-9 and TRBJ2-7, with 11 bases aligning to TRBD2. The CDR3 is 16 residues long. With 4 bases clipped from V and 2 bases from J, the junction kept 7 bases outside the gene matches. Germline V gene data show CDR1 as SEHNR and CDR2 as FQNEAQ (reference sequence). CDR3 in DNA: TGTGCCAGCAGCTCCAAACTAGCGGGGGTCGCCTACGAGCAGTACTTC. This sequence encodes CASSSKLAGVAYEQYF.

The chain uses TRBV9 and TRBJ2-7; D is unresolved. The J call is uncertain, as TRBJ2-5 better fits the DNA end. This CDR3 region has 12 residues. Germline CDR1 reads SGDLS; CDR2 reads YYNGEE. Here the CDR3 DNA reads TGTGCCAGCAGCGCCGATTCGGAGACCCAGTACTTC. Encoded protein: CASSADSETQYF.

The genes are TRBV5-1 and TRBJ2-1; 10 nucleotides align to TRBD2. The length of the CDR3 is 15 residues. CDR1 is SGHRS and CDR2 is YFSETQ in the germline V gene. V lost 3 bases, J lost 9 bases, and 9 bases stayed unmatched. CDR3 sequence: CASSSAGGLGSEQFF. The CDR3, as DNA: TGCGCCAGCAGCTCAGCGGGGGGGCTTGGATCTGAGCAGTTCTTC.

This chain uses TRBV6-2 or TRBV6-3 with TRBJ1-1, with 7 nucleotides matching TRBD1. The germline gives CDR1 MNHEY, CDR2 SVGEGT. Trimming at V came to 7 bases and at J to 11 bases, leaving 10 bases not matched to a gene. This CDR3 has 12 amino acids. CDR3 bases: TGTGCCAGCACCCGAGGGCAGGGGGTCGCTTTCTTT. Protein: CASTRGQGVAFF.

The chain combines TRBV9 with TRBJ2-7, with unresolved D. The CDR3 has 15 residues. Looked up from germline, CDR1 is SGDLS and CDR2 is YYNGEE. V was trimmed by 0 bases and J by 0 bases, leaving 10 bases between them. CDR3 bases: TGTGCCAGCAGCGTAGGAGGCAGTTACTCCTACGAGCAGTACTTC. Protein product: CASSVGGSYSYEQYF.

The rearrangement links TRBV5-6 to TRBJ1-4; 9 nucleotides agree with TRBD1. The CDR3 totals 18 residues. The J segment lost 4 bases and the V segment lost 0 bases, leaving 10 bases of the junction unmatched. Per germline, CDR1 SGHDT and CDR2 YYEEEE. The CDR3, as DNA: TGTGCCAGCAGCTTGGCCGGGGGACAGGGACGTCATAATGAAAAACTGTTTTTT. Translated: CASSLAGGQGRHNEKLFF.

This clonotype was counted only a few times. This chain links TRBV5-1 with TRBJ2-1; unclear D gene. With 3 bases removed from V and 5 bases from J, the gap between germline ends came to 12 bases. The CDR3 is 14 residues long. Germline-derived CDR1 and CDR2 are SGHRS and YFSETQ. Written as DNA, the CDR3 is TGCGCCAGCAGCTCCACCCAAAACAACAATGAGCAGTTCTTC. The encoded protein is CASSSTQNNNEQFF.

The V and J genes are TRBV25-1 and TRBJ2-1; no clear D gene. V lost 1 base, J lost 7 bases, and 11 bases lay in between. CDR3 length: 14 amino acids. Germline-derived CDR1 and CDR2 are MGHDK and SYGVNS. For the CDR3, the DNA is TGTGCCAGCAGTGAATCAGTCTTAGGAAATGAGCAGTTCTTC. Its protein product is CASSESVLGNEQFF.